Listed below are T cell receptor beta chains from one sample, sequenced in a study of cytomegalovirus exposure and HLA in healthy donors. Libraries were prepared by immunoSEQ multiplex PCR; TCRdb keeps only in-frame clonotypes and omits some of them. The repertoire consists of 160,000 or so clones, with over 70% occurring once and the leading ten covering about 7.7%. Material: PBMCs. These receptors were collected from a woman in her thirties or forties in good health and CMV-seropositive. CDR3s include the opening cysteine and the closing phenylalanine or tryptophan. A D gene is named only where the DNA matches it firmly. Not every row has a clone size; where given, it reads once, few, many or a size class.

CDR3nt	CDR3aa	d_gene	j_gene	abundance	v_gene
TGTGCCAGCAGTTCCAGGGGGAAGGGGAACACTGAAGCTTTCTTT	CASSSRGKGNTEAFF	TRBD1	TRBJ1-1	few	TRBV6-5
TGTGCCCGGGGGGGGCCAGCGGGCTCTGGAAACACCATATATTTT	CARGGPAGSGNTIYF	NA	TRBJ1-3	NA	TRBV7-9
TGTGCCAGCAGTCGAGACTACTTCTACGAGCAGTACTTC	CASSRDYFYEQYF	NA	TRBJ2-7	NA	TRBV6-1
TGTGCCAGCAGCGTAGATCAGGTTGTAGACGAGCAGTACTTC	CASSVDQVVDEQYF	NA	TRBJ2-7	NA	TRBV9
TGTGCCTGTCGCGGGGCAGGGAACGATAACACCTTC	CACRGAGNDNTF	NA	TRBJ1-2	NA	TRBV30
TGTGCCAGCAGTTACTTCGGAGCCTCGAACACTGAAGCTTTCTTT	CASSYFGASNTEAFF	NA	TRBJ1-1	NA	TRBV6-5
TGTGCCACCAGCAGAGTCGGGATGGCCGGGGAGCTGTTTTTT	CATSRVGMAGELFF	NA	TRBJ2-2	few	TRBV15
TGTGCCAGCAGCCCAGGAGGGACCTCGAACACTGAAGCTTTCTTT	CASSPGGTSNTEAFF	NA	TRBJ1-1	NA	TRBV6-1
TGTGCCAGCAGTACCAACAGAGATTCTAGCACAGATACGCAGTATTTT	CASSTNRDSSTDTQYF	NA	TRBJ2-3	once	TRBV28
TGTGCCTGGGCCCCTTTTGACAGGAACTACGAGCAGTACTTC	CAWAPFDRNYEQYF	NA	TRBJ2-7	NA	TRBV30
TGTGCCAGCAGTGAAGACACCCCATACGAGCAGTACTTC	CASSEDTPYEQYF	NA	TRBJ2-7	NA	TRBV2
TGTGCCAGTAGTACCGCAGGGCAGCTCAATGAAAAACTGTTTTTT	CASSTAGQLNEKLFF	NA	TRBJ1-4	NA	TRBV19
TGTGCCAGCAGAAATTGGGGATGGACTCAAACGGGCTCCTACAATGAGCAGTTCTTC	CASRNWGWTQTGSYNEQFF	NA	TRBJ2-1	once	TRBV11-2
TGTGCCAGCACCCCGGAGGGCCACGGCTACACCTTC	CASTPEGHGYTF	NA	TRBJ1-2	NA	TRBV28
TGTGCCAGCAGCCTCCAGGGGGGAGTAATCAATGAGCAGTTCTTC	CASSLQGGVINEQFF	NA	TRBJ2-1	NA	TRBV7-2
TGTGCCAGCAGCGGCGGGACTAGCGGGGGGCACAATGAGCAGTTCTTC	CASSGGTSGGHNEQFF	TRBD2	TRBJ2-1	NA	TRBV9
TGTGCCAGCAGCGCGGACAGGGGGACCACTGAAGCTTTCTTT	CASSADRGTTEAFF	TRBD1	TRBJ1-1	NA	TRBV9
TGTGCCAGCAGGGGGATGGATTCGGGAGGCTACACCTTC	CASRGMDSGGYTF	NA	TRBJ1-2	NA	TRBV6-1
TGCGCCAGCAGCCAAGAGCTCGCGGGCTTCGGAAACACCATATATTTT	CASSQELAGFGNTIYF	NA	TRBJ1-3	NA	TRBV4-1
TGTGCCAGCAGCTCGTCTGGACAGTTTGGAAACACTGAAGCTTTCTTT	CASSSSGQFGNTEAFF	NA	TRBJ1-1	NA	TRBV7-6
TGTGCCTGGAGTGTACGTACGAGGCGAGAAAAACTGTTTTTT	CAWSVRTRREKLFF	NA	TRBJ1-4	few	TRBV30
TGCGCCAGCAGTCCGGACAGAGGCGGAAATAATTCACCCCTCCACTTT	CASSPDRGGNNSPLHF	NA	TRBJ1-6	NA	TRBV4-3
TGCAGCGTTGTCCGGGAAGATGGCTACACCTTC	CSVVREDGYTF	NA	TRBJ1-2	NA	TRBV29-1
TGTGCCAGCAGCTCCTTATCGGGCAGGGTTGGCAATGAGCAGTTCTTC	CASSSLSGRVGNEQFF	NA	TRBJ2-1	NA	TRBV7-2
TGTGCCAGCAGCTCTTACAGGGATTCCCACGAGCAGTACTTC	CASSSYRDSHEQYF	NA	TRBJ2-7	NA	TRBV7-2
TGTGCCAGCAGCTTAAATTCTAGGAACACTGAAGCTTTCTTT	CASSLNSRNTEAFF	NA	TRBJ1-1	NA	TRBV7-9
TGTGCCAGCGAACGGGTCATGAACACTGAAGCTTTCTTT	CASERVMNTEAFF	NA	TRBJ1-1	NA	TRBV2
TGTGCCAGCAGTGAACCCAGGGGCCGCGACTGGTACGAAAAACTGTTTTTT	CASSEPRGRDWYEKLFF	NA	TRBJ1-4	NA	TRBV6-1
TGTGCCAGCTCGATTGGACTAGCGGGGGGGCCGGGGAATGAGCAGTTCTTC	CASSIGLAGGPGNEQFF	TRBD2	TRBJ2-1	NA	TRBV18
TGTGCCAGCAGCCTCGACAGAAACTATGGCTACACCTTC	CASSLDRNYGYTF	NA	TRBJ1-2	NA	TRBV5-6
TGTGCCAGCCGAAAATCAGGGGATCTAAACGAGCAGTACTTC	CASRKSGDLNEQYF	NA	TRBJ2-7	NA	TRBV5-6
TGTGCCAGCTCACTCGGACAGCTAGATTATGGCTACACCTTC	CASSLGQLDYGYTF	NA	TRBJ1-2	NA	TRBV18
TGTGCCAGCCGCTCCGGGAGGGGAGACTATGGCTACACCTTC	CASRSGRGDYGYTF	NA	TRBJ1-2	few	TRBV6-5
TGCAGCGCACAGGGAAACAGTCAGTACTTC	CSAQGNSQYF	NA	TRBJ2-4	NA	TRBV29-1
TGTGCCAGCACCGGGACAGGGGTGTATGGCTACACCTTC	CASTGTGVYGYTF	TRBD1	TRBJ1-2	few	TRBV19